The 13 T cell receptor beta chains reported below all come from one sample, sequenced in a study of blood T cell repertoires in COVID-19. Repertoires were generated with immunoSEQ multiplex PCR, while TCRdb's copy carries only in-frame clones and drops some. The profile covers 150,000 to 200,000 clones, with around 84% appearing a single time and less than 3% taken by the ten largest. Sequencing was done on a sample of peripheral blood. The receptors shown here come from a man between 35 and 55 years old with active or convalescent COVID-19.

The V call is TRBV9, the J call TRBJ2-1; D call uncertain. Germline lookup yields CDR1 SGDLS and CDR2 YYNGEE. V was pared by 4 bases and J by 1 base, with 12 bases between. This CDR3 has 15 amino acids. CDR3 sequence reads: CASSPRLESYNEQFF. The CDR3 DNA reads TGTGCCAGCAGCCCAAGACTGGAATCCTACAATGAGCAGTTCTTC.

The genes are TRBV12-3 or TRBV12-4 and TRBJ2-5; 7 positions agree with TRBD1. With 6 bases clipped from V and 5 bases from J, the junction kept 6 bases outside the gene matches. The CDR3 spans 13 residues. The CDR3 region has the DNA TGTGCCAGCAGAAAGACAGGGCCCGAGACCCAGTACTTC. Amino acids: CASRKTGPETQYF.

The chain is built from TRBV7-2 and TRBJ1-3; D remains ambiguous. V lost 5 bases and J lost 1, with 15 bases in between. This CDR3 is built from 16 residues. Looked up from germline, CDR1 is SGHTA and CDR2 is FQGNSA. The CDR3, as DNA: TGTGCCAGCAGCATAAGTGTTGGCGGGTCTGGAAACACCATATATTTT. Translating gives CASSISVGGSGNTIYF.

The chain carries TRBV18 and TRBJ1-5; 7 bases align to TRBD1. The CDR3 totals 15 residues. Germline trimming cut 3 bases from V and 4 bases from J; bases unmatched to any gene: 6. Germline V CDR1 and CDR2: KGHSH, LQKENI. CDR3 nucleotide sequence: TGTGCCAGCTCACCCCTACAGGGGCAAAATCAGCCCCAGCATTTT. Translating it yields CASSPLQGQNQPQHF. Together with reference TRBV18 and TRBJ1-5, the CDR3 gives the full variable domain: NAGVMQNPRHLVRRRGQEARLRCSPMKGHSHVYWYRQLPEEGLKFMVYLQKENIIDESGMPKERFSAEFPKEGPSILRIQQVVRGDSAAYFCASSPLQGQNQPQHFGDGTRLSIL.

The J gene is TRBJ1-6, the V gene TRBV19; 9 bases line up with TRBD1. J gave up 8 bases and V 2 bases, and 4 bases lay outside the gene matches. The CDR3 sequence is 15 residues long. Germline V gene lookup returns CDR1 LNHDA and CDR2 SQIVND (reference sequence). The CDR3 region is CASSIKTGGDSPLHF. DNA of the CDR3: TGTGCCAGTAGTATAAAGACAGGGGGAGATTCACCCCTCCACTTT.

The chain has TRBV5-1 and TRBJ1-2, with D perhaps TRBD1 (6 bases). Germline V CDR1 and CDR2: SGHRS, YFSETQ. V was trimmed by 4 bases and J by 7 bases, leaving 11 bases between them. CDR3 size: 12 residues. The CDR3 protein is CASSPDSTGYTF. The DNA for the CDR3 is TGCGCCAGCAGCCCGGACAGTACTGGCTACACCTTC.

This chain links TRBV5-1 with TRBJ2-7; maybe TRBD2 (7 bases). Between the trimmed V and J ends, which lost 4 bases and 2 bases, there was a span of 16 bases. Germline values: CDR1 SGHRS, CDR2 YFSETQ. The CDR3 has 15 residues. This CDR3 is CASSRERGGTYEQYF. The CDR3 coding sequence is TGCGCCAGCAGCCGGGAGAGGGGGGGGACCTACGAGCAGTACTTC.

This clone appeared once. J is TRBJ2-1 and V is TRBV4-2; 9 bases are shared with TRBD2. Germline CDR1 and CDR2: LGHNA and YNFKEQ. This CDR3 contains 15 residues. Trimming took 4 bases from V and 3 from J; bases not matched to a gene: 4. The CDR3: CASSLERGVYNEQFF. The CDR3 nucleotides read TGTGCCAGCAGCCTTGAGCGGGGGGTCTACAATGAGCAGTTCTTC.

This rearrangement joins TRBV27 to TRBJ2-7; weak D call: TRBD2 (6 bases). This CDR3 is built from 14 residues. Trimming left V 3 bases short and J 6 bases short, with 15 bases between. From germline, CDR1 is MNHEY and CDR2 SMNVEV (reference sequence). CDR3 DNA: TGTGCCAGCAGTTTCGGGGGAATCCCTACCGAGCAGTACTTC. Protein: CASSFGGIPTEQYF.

The chain uses TRBV9 and TRBJ1-2; no clear D gene. The CDR3 is made up of 15 amino acids. Between the trimmed V and J ends, which lost 0 bases and 4 bases, there was a span of 13 bases. Germline loops: CDR1 SGDLS, CDR2 YYNGEE. CDR3 in amino acids: CASSVADAAGYGYTF. CDR3 DNA: TGTGCCAGCAGCGTAGCTGATGCAGCGGGCTATGGCTACACCTTC.

The rearrangement uses TRBV12-3 or TRBV12-4 and TRBJ2-1, with D possibly matching TRBD1 (5 bases). The CDR3 runs to 13 residues. Trimming left V 10 bases short and J 7 bases short, with 17 bases between. The CDR3 reads CAIQEGAQNEQFF. CDR3 bases: TGTGCCATCCAAGAAGGGGCCCAGAATGAGCAGTTCTTC.

As regards this clone: Other nucleotide sequences in the sample specify the same CDR3. V gene TRBV14 combines with J gene TRBJ2-2; D unclear. The V and J ends lost 4 bases and 3 bases respectively, with 3 bases between them. Germline V gives CDR1 SGHDN, CDR2 FVKESK. The CDR3 sequence is 12 residues long. The CDR3 sequence: CASSPYTGELFF. DNA for the CDR3: TGTGCCAGCAGCCCATACACCGGGGAGCTGTTTTTT. Full variable domain (rest looked up from reference TRBV14 and TRBJ2-2): EAGVTQFPSHSVIEKGQTVTLRCDPISGHDNLYWYRRVMGKEIKFLLHFVKESKQDESGMPNNRFLAERTGGTYSTLKVQPAELEDSGVYFCASSPYTGELFFGEGSRLTVL.

The rearrangement uses TRBV28 and TRBJ2-4; 7 bases match TRBD1. The trim removed 6 bases at V and 3 bases at J, leaving 8 bases unmatched. Germline CDR1 is MDHEN and CDR2 is SYDVKM. The CDR3 has 15 residues. CDR3 region: CASRRQGIGKNIQYF. CDR3 bases: TGTGCCAGCAGGCGACAGGGTATAGGCAAAAACATTCAGTACTTC.